This T cell receptor beta chain was captured by sequencing in a study of blood T cell repertoires in COVID-19. Whole-study context: Samples taken during acute and convalescent COVID-19 were collected in the United States, Italy and Spain. The analysed material was cDNA or gDNA that came from T cells, B-cell-depleted T cells, or PBMCs.

In the authors' methods: How many nucleated cells were present was estimated from reference gene primer amplification. Sequencing used immunoSEQ multiplex PCR; TCRdb keeps in-frame clones, though not all of them. For V, J and clone size, that table is used; D and trimming come from the DNA. This sample carries approximately 140,000 clones, 75% to 90% of them seen once, and the ten largest clones take less than 2.5%. The clonotype was recovered from a man aged 65-85 years with acute or convalescent COVID-19. Sample: peripheral blood.

Written as DNA, the CDR3 is TGTGCCAGCAGCCCCGGCTGGCAGGGGGGTGAGCAGTACTTC. Translated, it gives CASSPGWQGGEQYF. The chain recombines TRBV13 with TRBJ2-7, with TRBD1 as a possible D gene (7 bases). This CDR3 comprises 14 residues. In germline, CDR1 is PRHDT, CDR2 FYEKMQ (reference sequence). Trimming took off 5 bases at V and 7 bases at J, with 18 bases between the two ends.